This T cell receptor beta chain was retrieved from a study of cytomegalovirus exposure and HLA in healthy donors. The study's findings and limits: Across donors, sequencing depth was assumed by presence/absence analyses to be roughly uniform.

The PCR used 60 Vbeta and 13 Jbeta primers. Generated by immunoSEQ multiplex PCR, the TCRdb table keeps only in-frame clones and is missing some. The table includes about 180,000 clones, roughly 78% detected once. Donors showed nominal health when sampled, although they likely had unrecorded immune exposures. This clone was counted between two and nine times. What it binds is unknown. The sample comprised PBMCs. This TCR derives from a woman aged 45-65 years in good health and CMV-seropositive.

The CDR3 sequence: CASSFDREAFF. CDR3 in DNA: TGTGCCAGCAGCTTTGACAGGGAAGCTTTCTTT. V is TRBV5-6 and J is TRBJ1-1; D might be TRBD1 (6 bases). The CDR3 extends over 11 amino acids. Per germline, CDR1 SGHDT and CDR2 YYEEEE. V gave up 2 bases and J gave up 8 bases, with 7 bases separating them. Variable domain in full (rest from reference TRBV5-6 and TRBJ1-1): DAGVTQSPTHLIKTRGQQVTLRCSPKSGHDTVSWYQQALGQGPQFIFQYYEEEERQRGNFPDRFSGHQFPNYSSELNVNALLLGDSALYLCASSFDREAFFGQGTRLTVV.